These 27 T cell receptor beta chains were sequenced from one sample in a study of T cells in Graves' hyperthyroidism and ophthalmopathy. RNA transcripts served as the template for amplifying TCR beta CDR3 regions. The HTBI set primed first-round TCR CDR3 RT-PCR. From the multiplex PCR reads, TCRdb called clonotypes with MiXCR, one entry per CDR3 protein. The sample has 450,000 to 700,000 distinct CDR3 sequences; about half are singletons. Sequencing was performed on peripheral blood or thyroid tissue (not recorded which). All receptors derive from a woman aged 18-35 years with Graves' hyperthyroidism.

On this clonotype: At one end the junction does not follow the germline gene, possibly because of a read error. The V gene is TRBV6-2 or TRBV6-3, the J gene TRBJ2-6; a weak D match, TRBD1 (5 bases). Per the germline V gene, CDR1 is MNHEY and CDR2 is SVGEGT. The CDR3 spans 16 residues. Written as DNA, the CDR3 is TGTGCCAGCAGTCACTCTGACAGCTCTGGGGCCAACGTCCTGACTTTC. It is translated as CASSHSDSSGANVLTF.

This clonotype was picked up one time. The chain links TRBV7-9 to TRBJ1-2; tentative D call: TRBD1 (5 bases). The V gene lost 5 bases and the J gene lost 2 bases, with 18 bases spanning the gap. This CDR3 comprises 16 residues. Germline assignment: CDR1 SEHNR and CDR2 FQNEAQ (reference sequence). The CDR3 bases are TGTGCCAGCAGCCCAAGGGGCAGAAAGGGGAACTATGGCTACACCTTC. Translating gives CASSPRGRKGNYGYTF.

Concerning this clonotype: It may be a read error: a sequence one base away is much more abundant. This chain connects TRBV20-1 to TRBJ2-7; 7 positions agree with TRBD1. The germline CDR1 and CDR2 sequences are DFQATT and SNEGSKA (reference sequence). This CDR3 region has 15 residues. V lost 1 base, J lost 0 bases, and 6 bases stayed unmatched. CDR3 DNA: TGCAGTGCTAGAGGTAGACAGGGAAACTCCTACGAGCAGTACTTC. It encodes CSARGRQGNSYEQYF.

This clonotype was counted between two and nine times. The V call is TRBV18, the J call TRBJ1-2; D may be TRBD1 (5 bases). The germline V gene encodes CDR1 KGHSH and CDR2 LQKENI. Trimming cost V 4 bases and J 8 bases, with 11 bases left between them. This CDR3 comprises 12 residues. CDR3 protein: CASSLETVGYTF. The CDR3, as DNA: TGTGCCAGCTCACTAGAGACAGTCGGCTACACCTTC.

The genes are TRBV25-1 and TRBJ2-7; the D call may be TRBD1 or TRBD2 (5 bases each). The ends were cut back, 4 bases at V and 1 base at J, with 17 bases in the middle. Germline V gene lookup returns CDR1 MGHDK and CDR2 SYGVNS. The CDR3 extends over 16 amino acids. The CDR3 protein is CASSARGRRGSYEQYF. CDR3 sequence (DNA): TGTGCCAGCAGTGCTAGGGGCCGACGGGGATCCTACGAGCAGTACTTC.

J is TRBJ1-2 and V is TRBV7-9; no clear D gene. This CDR3 comprises 15 residues. Looked up from germline, CDR1 is SEHNR and CDR2 is FQNEAQ (reference sequence). Deletions cut 2 bases from V and 6 bases from J, with 16 bases between. In nucleotides, the CDR3 is TGTGCCAGCAGCTTATGGGTTGGGAGTAGTAATGGCTACACCTTC. It codes for CASSLWVGSSNGYTF.

To note about this clonotype: This may be a read error: a much more frequent sequence differs by one nucleotide. V usage is TRBV5-1 and J usage is TRBJ1-1, with 9 bases fitting TRBD1. CDR1 and CDR2 from the germline V gene are SGHRS and YFSETQ. This CDR3 spans 17 amino acids. The DNA of the CDR3 is TGCGCCAGCAGCTTGGGCAGGACAGGGGTGTCGAACACTGGAGCTTTCTTT. It encodes CASSLGRTGVSNTGAFF.

This clonotype was recorded at least ten times. This rearrangement joins TRBV9 to TRBJ1-1; possible D gene TRBD1, 6 bases. The germline V gene has CDR1 SGDLS and CDR2 YYNGEE. This CDR3 comprises 15 residues. Trimming left V 3 bases short and J 5 bases short, with 17 bases between. The CDR3, as DNA: TGTGCCAGCAGCGCTTCCCTAGGGGGGTTGACTGAAGCTTTCTTT. Translation gives CASSASLGGLTEAFF. Full variable domain (outside the CDR3, taken from reference TRBV9 and TRBJ1-1): DSGVTQTPKHLITATGQRVTLRCSPRSGDLSVYWYQQSLDQGLQFLIQYYNGEERAKGNILERFSAQQFPDLHSELNLSSLELGDSALYFCASSASLGGLTEAFFGQGTRLTVV.

Worth noting for this clonotype: Compared with germline, one end of the junction differs, possibly owing to a read error. The chain combines TRBV15 with TRBJ2-7, with a tentative D call TRBD1 (6 bases). The CDR3 consists of 15 residues. CDR1 LNHNV and CDR2 YYDKDF come from the germline V gene (reference sequence). In DNA form, the CDR3 reads TGTGCCACCAGCAGAGAGGCAGGGGCCTCCCACGAGCAGTACTTC. The encoded protein is CATSREAGASHEQYF.

Worth noting for this clonotype: This could be a read error, since a much larger clone is one nucleotide away. The chain is built from TRBV20-1 and TRBJ2-7; D not resolved. This CDR3 has 14 residues. V was trimmed by 5 bases and J by 2 bases, leaving 16 bases between them. CDR1 DFQATT and CDR2 SNEGSKA come from the germline V gene (reference sequence). CDR3 protein: CSALKLRITYEQYF. For the CDR3, the DNA is TGCAGTGCTTTGAAGCTTCGGATCACCTACGAGCAGTACTTC.

V usage is TRBV25-1 and J usage is TRBJ2-7; 10 nucleotides align to TRBD2. Germline assignment: CDR1 MGHDK and CDR2 SYGVNS. The junction had 15 bases not matched to a gene; V was cut back by 11 bases and J by 5 bases. The CDR3 sequence is 15 residues long. The CDR3 region is CADRGLAGESDEQYF. CDR3 in DNA: TGTGCCGACAGGGGCCTAGCGGGAGAGTCCGACGAGCAGTACTTC.

This clonotype appeared a single time. A read error is likely, as this CDR3 ends without the conserved phenylalanine or tryptophan. It is unclear where the CDR3 begins or ends on the DNA, so no DNA is shown, and the CDR3 is as TCRdb lists it. V and J are TRBV20-1 and TRBJ1-3; TRBD1 is taken as the D call from the table, unchecked against the DNA. Germline assignment: CDR1 DFQATT and CDR2 SNEGSKA (reference sequence). From its first to its last residue, the CDR3 has 11 amino acids. The CDR3 loop is CSARDRGWGNT.

J is TRBJ1-4 and V is TRBV2; D is uncertain. Germline V gene lookup returns CDR1 SNHLY and CDR2 FYNNEI. With 7 bases removed from V and 11 bases from J, the gap between germline ends came to 5 bases. The CDR3 consists of 9 residues. The CDR3 nucleotides read TGTGCCAGCACCGGGAAACTGTTTTTT. It encodes CASTGKLFF. The full variable domain, in which reference TRBV2 and TRBJ1-4 provide the parts outside the CDR3, is EPEVTQTPSHQVTQMGQEVILRCVPISNHLYFYWYRQILGQKVEFLVSFYNNEISEKSEIFDDQFSVERPDGSNFTLKIRSTKLEDSAMYFCASTGKLFFGSGTQLSVL.

The gene calls are TRBV20-1 and TRBJ2-6; D is possibly TRBD1 (6 bases). The CDR3 spans 16 residues. V lost 6 bases and J lost 4, with 19 bases in between. In germline, CDR1 is DFQATT, CDR2 SNEGSKA (reference sequence). CDR3 in amino acids: CSAWSVRTAGANVLTF. CDR3 nucleotide sequence: TGCAGTGCCTGGAGTGTACGGACAGCCGGGGCCAACGTCCTGACTTTC.

V is TRBV7-8 and J is TRBJ2-5; 7 nucleotides line up with TRBD1. V was pared by 4 bases and J by 5 bases, with 10 bases of the junction left unmatched. The CDR3 spans 15 residues. Germline loops: CDR1 SGHVS, CDR2 FQNEAQ. CDR3 in DNA: TGTGCCAGCAGCTCACAGGGGCCATTCTTGGAGACCCAGTACTTC. Translation gives CASSSQGPFLETQYF.

This clonotype has only one observation. The chain uses TRBV24-1 and TRBJ2-5, with D maybe TRBD2 (5 bases). The CDR3 consists of 13 residues. The germline CDR1 and CDR2 sequences are KGHDR and SFDVKD. The V end was cut by 5 bases, the J end by 2 bases, with 8 bases between. CDR3 protein: CATSADSQETQYF. CDR3 sequence (DNA): TGTGCCACCAGTGCGGACTCACAAGAGACCCAGTACTTC.

The chain couples TRBV10-3 to TRBJ2-5, with D perhaps TRBD2 (6 bases). Germline CDR1 ENHRY, CDR2 SYGVKD. The V end lost 8 bases, the J end lost 5 bases, and 12 bases lay between the germline ends. The CDR3 is 12 amino acids. The CDR3 region is CAIPGLGETQYF. The CDR3 DNA sequence: TGTGCCATCCCGGGACTGGGCGAGACCCAGTACTTC.

Comment on this clonotype: A much larger clone is a single base away; this may be a read error. The chain carries TRBV6-1 and TRBJ1-5; 11 bases are a match to TRBD1. Germline V CDR1 and CDR2: MNHNS, SASEGT. The CDR3 has 15 residues. This CDR3 reads CASRPGTGGGQPRHF. The DNA for the CDR3 is TGTGCCAGCAGACCAGGGACAGGGGGAGGACAGCCCCGGCATTTT.

This clonotype has just one count. This chain joins TRBV2 and TRBJ1-5, with D possibly TRBD1 on 5 matching bases. The germline CDR1 and CDR2 sequences are SNHLY and FYNNEI. Deletions cut 9 bases from V and 11 bases from J, with 17 bases between. This CDR3 region has 12 residues. The CDR3, as DNA: TGTGCCAGTCTGACTGGGGCAGAGACCCAGCATTTT. Translated, it gives CASLTGAETQHF. The complete variable domain, with remaining parts taken from reference TRBV2 and TRBJ1-5, reads EPEVTQTPSHQVTQMGQEVILRCVPISNHLYFYWYRQILGQKVEFLVSFYNNEISEKSEIFDDQFSVERPDGSNFTLKIRSTKLEDSAMYFCASLTGAETQHFGDGTRLSIL.

Points on this clonotype: A read error is possible here, since a much larger clone lies one base away. The J gene is TRBJ2-7, the V gene TRBV7-1; D may be TRBD2 (6 bases). TRBV7-1 is given ORF status, its function remaining uncertain. Trimming pared 3 bases from V and 6 bases from J, leaving 9 bases between. The CDR3 runs 12 residues. The CDR3: CASSSSGVEQYF. As DNA, the CDR3 is TGTGCCAGCAGCTCCTCGGGGGTCGAGCAGTACTTC.

This clonotype was seen ten or more times. This chain uses TRBV4-1 with TRBJ1-2, with 9 bases identical to TRBD1. V lost 5 bases and J lost 0; bases outside the gene matches: 7. The CDR3 contains 16 residues. Germline V lookup: CDR1 MGHRA, CDR2 YSYEKL. CDR3 protein: CASSTGQGWPNYGYTF. The DNA of the CDR3 is TGCGCCAGCAGCACTGGACAGGGGTGGCCTAACTATGGCTACACCTTC.

The gene calls are TRBV20-1 and TRBJ2-5, with 11 positions matching TRBD2. After removal of 5 bases from V and 3 bases from J, the junction contained 8 bases not matched to a gene. Germline V gene lookup returns CDR1 DFQATT and CDR2 SNEGSKA (reference sequence). The CDR3 length is 15 residues. The CDR3, as DNA: TGCAGTGCTGACCGACTAGCGGGAAATGAAGAGACCCAGTACTTC. Encoded protein: CSADRLAGNEETQYF.

Many counts were recorded for this clonotype. V is TRBV19 and J is TRBJ1-2; TRBD1 matches at 9 bases. This CDR3 is 15 amino acids long. Germline V lookup: CDR1 LNHDA, CDR2 SQIVND (reference sequence). J gave up 4 bases and V 5 bases, and 8 bases lay outside the gene matches. The chain's CDR3 is CASSADRGLSYGYTF. The DNA of the CDR3 is TGTGCCAGTAGTGCGGACAGGGGATTGAGCTATGGCTACACCTTC.

This clonotype occurred a few times. The chain couples TRBV7-2 to TRBJ2-2; D tentatively fits TRBD1 or TRBD2 (6 bases each). The germline V gene has CDR1 SGHTA and CDR2 FQGNSA. V lost 5 bases and J 4 bases, leaving 20 bases between the germline ends. The CDR3 runs to 17 residues. CDR3 sequence reads: CASSQRGTGRGTGELFF. The CDR3 DNA reads TGTGCCAGCAGCCAGAGGGGAACAGGGCGGGGCACCGGGGAGCTGTTTTTT.

The J gene is TRBJ2-5, the V gene TRBV7-2; 7 bases align to TRBD2. The V and J ends lost 7 bases and 5 bases, in that order; junction bases with no gene match: 10. Germline V gene data show CDR1 as SGHTA and CDR2 as FQGNSA. The CDR3 totals 14 residues. Here the CDR3 reads CASTSRGEGETQYF. The CDR3 coding sequence is TGTGCCAGCACCAGTCGGGGGGAGGGGGAGACCCAGTACTTC.

This clonotype was counted at least ten times. In nucleotides, the CDR3 is TGTGCCAGCAGATCCGGGACTAGCGGCTCCTACGAGCAGTACTTC. This codes for CASRSGTSGSYEQYF. The chain couples TRBV6-2 or TRBV6-3 to TRBJ2-7; TRBD2 matches at 11 bases. CDR3 size: 15 residues. With V trimmed by 6 bases and J by 0 bases, 4 bases remained unmatched. Germline V gene data show CDR1 as MNHEY and CDR2 as SVGEGT.

This clonotype is a singleton in its sample. A read error may be the cause here, since a much bigger clone is one base away. The gene calls are TRBV7-9 and TRBJ2-7, with D perhaps matching TRBD1 or TRBD2 (5 bases each). This CDR3 is built from 15 residues. The V gene's germline CDR1 is SEHNR and CDR2 FQNEAQ (reference sequence). Trimming shortened V by 4 bases and J by 6 bases, and 19 bases separated the two germline ends. The CDR3: CASSSGTLLSGEQYF. The CDR3 coding sequence is TGTGCCAGCAGCTCAGGGACCTTGTTGAGCGGCGAGCAGTACTTC.